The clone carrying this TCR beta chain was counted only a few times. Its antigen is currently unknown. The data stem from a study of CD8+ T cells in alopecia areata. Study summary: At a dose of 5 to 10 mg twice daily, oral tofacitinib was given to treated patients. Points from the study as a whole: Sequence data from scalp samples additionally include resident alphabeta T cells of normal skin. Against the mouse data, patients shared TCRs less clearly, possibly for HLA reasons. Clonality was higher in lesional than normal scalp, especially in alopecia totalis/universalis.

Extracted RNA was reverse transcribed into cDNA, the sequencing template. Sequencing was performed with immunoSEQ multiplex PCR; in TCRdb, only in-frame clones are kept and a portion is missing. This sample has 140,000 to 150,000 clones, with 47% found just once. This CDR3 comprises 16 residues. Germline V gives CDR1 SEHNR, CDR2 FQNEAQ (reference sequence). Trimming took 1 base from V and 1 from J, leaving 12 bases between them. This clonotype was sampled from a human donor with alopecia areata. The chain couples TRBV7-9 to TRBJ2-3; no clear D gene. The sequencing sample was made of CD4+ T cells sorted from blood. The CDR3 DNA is TGTGCCAGCAGCTTAGACAGACCTGTCGGCACAGATACGCAGTATTTT. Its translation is CASSLDRPVGTDTQYF.